A selection of T cell receptor beta chains follows, all from one sample in a study of T cell changes during pregnancy in multiple sclerosis. Sequencing was performed with immunoSEQ multiplex PCR; in TCRdb, only in-frame clones are kept and a portion is missing. The table has around 92,000 clones, approximately 93% seen once. Sequenced material: peripheral blood, taken after pregnancy. All receptors come from a female donor with multiple sclerosis, enrolled in a pregnancy study. Each CDR3 is given with its conserved first and last residue. The order of the fields is V gene, D gene, J gene, clone size, CDR3 protein, CDR3 DNA. D genes are given only for firm matches. For some rows the clone size is stated as once, few or many, or as a class when expanded; others skip it.

>TRBV7-2|-|TRBJ1-5|-
CASSLEVGGAGNRQPQHF
TGTGCCAGCAGCTTAGAGGTAGGCGGGGCCGGCAACAGGCAGCCCCAGCATTTT
>TRBV6-4|TRBD1|TRBJ1-1|-
CASRGQGTAHTEAFF
TGTGCCAGCAGGGGACAGGGTACCGCGCACACTGAAGCTTTCTTT
>TRBV19|TRBD2|TRBJ2-3|-
CASSDPGLGDTQYF
TGTGCCAGTAGTGACCCGGGACTAGGAGATACGCAGTATTTT
>TRBV5-1|-|TRBJ1-1|-
CASSLGRQGRPSTEAFF
TGCGCCAGCAGCTTAGGCCGACAAGGCCGACCCAGCACTGAAGCTTTCTTT
>TRBV5-6|-|TRBJ2-7|-
CASSSSLEPTYEQYF
TGTGCCAGTTCATCCTCTCTTGAACCTACCTACGAGCAGTACTTC
>TRBV7-2|TRBD1|TRBJ2-3|-
CASSGGQGTGTQYF
TGTGCCAGCAGCGGGGGACAGGGGACGGGTACGCAGTATTTT
>TRBV4-2|-|TRBJ1-2|-
CASSQDGGGGPLAYYGYTF
TGTGCCAGCAGCCAAGACGGTGGTGGGGGCCCATTGGCTTACTATGGCTACACCTTC
>TRBV30|TRBD1|TRBJ1-5|-
CAWSAQGGQPQHF
TGTGCCTGGAGTGCACAGGGGGGTCAGCCCCAGCATTTT
>TRBV4-2|-|TRBJ1-4|-
CASSPPRLNEKLFF
TGTGCCAGCAGCCCCCCGAGACTTAATGAAAAACTGTTTTTT
>TRBV10-3|TRBD1|TRBJ2-3|-
CAISESGQATDTQYF
TGTGCCATCAGTGAGTCCGGACAGGCCACAGATACGCAGTATTTT
>TRBV7-9|TRBD2|TRBJ2-2|-
CASSGTSENTGELFF
TGTGCCAGCAGCGGGACTAGCGAGAACACCGGGGAGCTGTTTTTT
>TRBV29-1|TRBD1|TRBJ2-7|-
CSVEVGQGETYEQYF
TGCAGCGTTGAAGTGGGACAGGGTGAGACCTACGAGCAGTACTTC
>TRBV10-3|TRBD2|TRBJ2-7|once
CAITSGTGSYEQYF
TGTGCCATCACGAGCGGGACGGGCTCCTACGAGCAGTACTTC
>TRBV2|-|TRBJ2-3|-
CASSLPDTQYF
TGTGCCAGCAGCCTTCCGGATACGCAGTATTTT
>TRBV5-1|-|TRBJ1-2|few
CASSQTALLGGYTF
TGCGCCAGCAGCCAGACAGCGTTATTGGGTGGCTACACCTTC
>TRBV6-4|-|TRBJ2-1|-
CASSEWGREWAEQFF
TGTGCCAGCAGTGAATGGGGGCGGGAGTGGGCTGAGCAGTTCTTC
>TRBV4-2|TRBD2|TRBJ2-7|few
CASSQDLAGVYEQYF
TGTGCCAGCAGCCAAGATTTAGCGGGAGTCTACGAGCAGTACTTC
>TRBV5-1|-|TRBJ2-6|-
CASSLTGRPSGANVLTF
TGCGCCAGCAGCTTGACAGGGCGCCCGTCGGGGGCCAACGTCCTGACTTTC
>TRBV5-1|TRBD2|TRBJ2-3|-
CASSLAASGSTDTQYF
TGCGCCAGCAGCTTGGCGGCTAGCGGGAGCACAGATACGCAGTATTTT
>TRBV6-1|TRBD2|TRBJ2-7|once
CASRSGLAGVYEQYF
TGTGCCAGCAGGTCGGGACTAGCGGGAGTATACGAGCAGTACTTC
>TRBV5-1|-|TRBJ2-7|-
CASSLASGYEQYF
TGCGCCAGCAGCTTGGCGAGTGGCTACGAGCAGTACTTC
>TRBV6-1|TRBD1|TRBJ1-1|-
CASSAQGFVGTEAFF
TGTGCCAGCAGCGCACAGGGGTTCGTTGGGACTGAAGCTTTCTTT
>TRBV5-1|-|TRBJ2-3|-
CASSPDIEDTQYF
TGCGCCAGCAGCCCGGACATCGAAGATACGCAGTATTTT
>TRBV19|TRBD1|TRBJ1-5|-
CASRDTDRYNQPQHF
TGTGCCAGTAGGGATACGGACAGGTATAATCAGCCCCAGCATTTT
>TRBV5-4|TRBD2|TRBJ2-7|-
CASSSPGLASEQYF
TGTGCCAGCAGCTCCCCGGGACTAGCGAGCGAGCAGTACTTC
>TRBV28|-|TRBJ1-5|-
CASGYFQDLQPQHF
TGTGCCAGCGGTTATTTCCAGGATCTTCAGCCCCAGCATTTT
>TRBV11-2|-|TRBJ2-3|-
CASSLSADTQYF
TGTGCCAGCAGCTTATCGGCAGATACGCAGTATTTT
>TRBV6-1|TRBD2|TRBJ2-3|-
CASSGPRRGGTGGGTDTQYF
TGTGCCAGCAGTGGCCCCCGGAGGGGCGGGACCGGGGGGGGCACAGATACGCAGTATTTT
>TRBV5-6|TRBD2|TRBJ2-1|-
CASSSWLAGGMYAEQFF
TGTGCCAGCAGCTCCTGGCTAGCGGGAGGGATGTATGCTGAGCAGTTCTTC
>TRBV5-6|-|TRBJ2-7|-
CASSLGVGESSYEQYF
TGTGCCAGCAGCTTGGGCGTAGGGGAAAGCTCCTACGAGCAGTACTTC
>TRBV4-3|TRBD1|TRBJ1-2|-
CASSSGRGRLEGYTF
TGCGCCAGCAGTAGTGGCAGGGGGCGACTTGAGGGCTACACCTTC
>TRBV29-1|-|TRBJ2-3|-
CSVAWRPNTDTQYF
TGCAGCGTCGCTTGGAGGCCTAATACAGATACGCAGTATTTT
>TRBV18|TRBD1|TRBJ1-2|-
CASSPTRTGVYGYTF
TGTGCCAGCTCACCCACGCGGACAGGCGTCTATGGCTACACCTTC
>TRBV15|-|TRBJ1-5|-
CATSRVSRVPWANQPQHF
TGTGCCACCAGCAGAGTCTCCCGAGTTCCTTGGGCCAACCAGCCCCAGCATTTT
>TRBV9|TRBD2|TRBJ2-2|-
CASSVPLAATNTGELFF
TGTGCCAGCAGCGTACCACTAGCGGCAACGAACACCGGGGAGCTGTTTTTT
>TRBV7-9|TRBD1|TRBJ1-4|-
CASSYLIGDRVNEKLFF
TGTGCCAGCAGCTACTTGATTGGGGACAGGGTTAATGAAAAACTGTTTTTT
>TRBV6-1|-|TRBJ1-2|once
CASSASVGLNYGYTF
TGTGCCAGCAGTGCCTCCGTGGGGCTAAACTATGGCTACACCTTC
>TRBV7-8|-|TRBJ1-1|few
CASSPGGGRDTEAFF
TGTGCCAGCAGCCCCGGCGGGGGGAGGGACACTGAAGCTTTCTTT
>TRBV21-1|-|TRBJ2-2|-
CASSATSGIGAGELFF
TGTGCCAGCAGCGCTACTAGCGGGATAGGGGCCGGGGAGCTGTTTTTT
>TRBV25-1|-|TRBJ2-5|-
CASSLLETQYF
TGTGCCAGCAGTCTATTGGAGACCCAGTACTTC
>TRBV14|TRBD1|TRBJ1-1|-
CASRDRGSIDTEAFF
TGTGCCAGCAGGGACAGGGGGAGTATTGACACTGAAGCTTTCTTT
>TRBV13|-|TRBJ2-1|once
CASSLGGSGEQFF
TGTGCCAGCAGCTTAGGCGGGAGTGGTGAGCAGTTCTTC
>TRBV6-1|-|TRBJ2-7|-
CASARASYEQYF
TGTGCCAGCGCGCGGGCCTCCTACGAGCAGTACTTC